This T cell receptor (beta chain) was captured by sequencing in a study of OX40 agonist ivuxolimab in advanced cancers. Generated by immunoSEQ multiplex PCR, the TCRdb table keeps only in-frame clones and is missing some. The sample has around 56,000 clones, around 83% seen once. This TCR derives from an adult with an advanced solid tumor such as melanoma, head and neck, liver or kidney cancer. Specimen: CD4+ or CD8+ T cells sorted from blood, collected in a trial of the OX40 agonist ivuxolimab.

CDR3 amino acids: CASSEDLKWTSGVETQYF. As DNA, the CDR3 is TGTGCCAGCAGCGAAGATTTGAAATGGACTAGCGGGGTTGAGACCCAGTACTTC. This rearrangement joins TRBV21-1 to TRBJ2-5; the table's D call TRBD2 went unverified against the DNA. TRBV21-1 is annotated as a pseudogene. CDR3 size: 18 residues.